Shown below are 32 T cell receptor beta chains from a single sample sequenced in a study of lymphopenia after photon versus proton radiotherapy. Some clones are missing from TCRdb's copy, which holds only in-frame ones; the method was immunoSEQ multiplex PCR. The sample shows some 30,000 clones, 94% of them seen only once. The source was peripheral blood, collected from a patient treated with photon-based radiotherapy. The receptor set was obtained from a woman between 50 and 59 years old with cholangiocarcinoma.

V usage is TRBV18 and J usage is TRBJ1-6; no clear D gene. Trimming removed 0 bases from V and 7 bases from J, with 10 bases in between. The CDR3 has 15 residues. CDR1 and CDR2 (germline): KGHSH, LQKENI. CDR3 protein: CASSPPAPGNSPLHF. The CDR3 bases are TGTGCCAGCTCACCACCGGCGCCGGGAAATTCACCCCTCCACTTT.

The chain carries TRBV6-5 and TRBJ1-2; D remains unclear. The V and J ends lost 5 bases and 3 bases respectively, with 13 bases between them. The CDR3 runs to 14 residues. The germline V gene has CDR1 MNHEY and CDR2 SVGAGI. The CDR3 region has the DNA TGTGCCAGCAGTAAAGACCGAAACTACTATGGCTACACCTTC. Translation: CASSKDRNYYGYTF.

The V gene is TRBV19, the J gene TRBJ1-2; 7 bases are shared with TRBD1. The germline V gene has CDR1 LNHDA and CDR2 SQIVND (reference sequence). V lost 1 base, J lost 5 bases, and 16 bases stayed unmatched. The CDR3 covers 18 residues. CDR3 loop: CASSIASRTGQSRYGYTF. CDR3 DNA sequence: TGTGCCAGTAGTATAGCAAGCAGGACAGGCCAGTCGAGGTATGGCTACACCTTC.

The table lists this clone with a count of one. The chain joins TRBV4-3 to TRBJ2-1; no definite D call. Germline CDR1 LGHNA, CDR2 YSLEER. CDR3 size: 14 residues. V lost 1 base to trimming and J lost 2 bases, with 6 bases between them. CDR3 bases: TGCGCCAGCAGCCAAGGGTCGGCCTACAATGAGCAGTTCTTC. It translates to CASSQGSAYNEQFF.

V usage is TRBV18 and J usage is TRBJ1-1, with TRBD1 as a possible D gene (5 bases). The CDR3 consists of 16 residues. V was pared by 4 bases and J by 1 base, with 16 bases between. Germline assignment: CDR1 KGHSH and CDR2 LQKENI. The CDR3 nucleotides are TGTGCCAGCTCACTCAACTCAGGGCTATCGAACACTGAAGCTTTCTTT. Its protein product is CASSLNSGLSNTEAFF.

The sample holds one count of this clone. The J gene is TRBJ1-5, the V gene TRBV19; D is ambiguous. V shed 5 bases and J shed 0 bases, with 11 bases lying between them. The germline V gene encodes CDR1 LNHDA and CDR2 SQIVND (reference sequence). The CDR3 consists of 15 residues. Here the CDR3 DNA reads TGTGCCAGTAGTCGAAATAGAAATAGCAATCAGCCCCAGCATTTT. Translating gives CASSRNRNSNQPQHF. The complete variable domain, with remaining parts taken from reference TRBV19 and TRBJ1-5, reads DGGITQSPKYLFRKEGQNVTLSCEQNLNHDAMYWYRQDPGQGLRLIYYSQIVNDFQKGDIAEGYSVSREKKESFPLTVTSAQKNPTAFYLCASSRNRNSNQPQHFGDGTRLSIL.

This chain uses TRBV6-5 with TRBJ1-1; tentatively, D is TRBD1 (6 bases). This CDR3 region has 13 residues. Germline-derived CDR1 and CDR2 are MNHEY and SVGAGI. The ends were cut back, 0 bases at V and 5 bases at J, with 7 bases in the middle. CDR3 nucleotide sequence: TGTGCCAGCAGTTACTCGCAGGGGACTGAAGCTTTCTTT. It translates to CASSYSQGTEAFF.

The chain couples TRBV27 to TRBJ1-5, with D possibly being TRBD1 (6 bases). Germline loops: CDR1 MNHEY, CDR2 SMNVEV (reference sequence). Trimming cost V 6 bases and J 5 bases, with 11 bases left between them. This CDR3 spans 13 amino acids. CDR3 amino acids: CASSGDTYQPQHF. CDR3 in DNA: TGTGCCAGCAGCGGGGACACCTATCAGCCCCAGCATTTT.

This clone was picked up a small number of times. The chain has TRBV9 and TRBJ1-6, with D unclear. V lost 2 bases and J 10 bases, leaving 10 bases between the germline ends. Looked up from germline, CDR1 is SGDLS and CDR2 is YYNGEE. The CDR3 is 13 residues long. CDR3 nucleotides: TGTGCCAGCAGCGTTATCCCGGGATCACCCCTCCACTTT. Translated, it gives CASSVIPGSPLHF.

The chain links TRBV27 to TRBJ2-2; the D is unclear. The CDR3 loop spans 15 amino acids. Looked up from germline, CDR1 is MNHEY and CDR2 is SMNVEV (reference sequence). V gave up 5 bases and J gave up 1 base, with 11 bases separating them. CDR3 loop: CASSPYTQNTGELFF. The CDR3 DNA follows: TGTGCCAGCAGTCCCTACACCCAGAACACCGGGGAGCTGTTTTTT.

The chain combines TRBV12-5 with TRBJ2-4, with D possibly being TRBD2 (5 bases). The length of the CDR3 is 17 residues. V shed 0 bases and J shed 0 bases, with 12 bases lying between them. Per germline, CDR1 LGHNT and CDR2 FRNRAP. CDR3 DNA: TGTGCTAGTGGTTTGGTTTGGACTCCGGGAGCCAAAAACATTCAGTACTTC. Its protein is CASGLVWTPGAKNIQYF.

The V and J genes are TRBV5-1 and TRBJ2-6; D may be TRBD1 or TRBD2 (5 bases each). Germline V CDR1 and CDR2: SGHRS, YFSETQ. Between the trimmed V and J ends, which lost 4 bases and 0 bases, there was a span of 20 bases. The CDR3 loop spans 19 amino acids. CDR3 in amino acids: CASSQPTGTASSGANVLTF. The CDR3 DNA reads as TGCGCCAGCAGCCAGCCTACCGGGACGGCGAGCTCTGGGGCCAACGTCCTGACTTTC.

This clone was recorded only once. The V call is TRBV7-9, the J call TRBJ1-1; tentatively, D is TRBD1 (5 bases). The CDR3 sequence is 16 residues long. Trimming stripped 1 base from V and 0 bases from J, with 12 bases between. Germline V gene lookup returns CDR1 SEHNR and CDR2 FQNEAQ (reference sequence). This CDR3 is CASSLGWGSVNTEAFF. The CDR3 DNA reads TGTGCCAGCAGCTTAGGGTGGGGGTCGGTGAACACTGAAGCTTTCTTT. Combining the CDR3 with reference TRBV7-9 and TRBJ1-1 gives the whole variable domain DTGVSQNPRHKITKRGQNVTFRCDPISEHNRLYWYRQTLGQGPEFLTYFQNEAQLEKSRLLSDRFSAERPKGSFSTLEIQRTEQGDSAMYLCASSLGWGSVNTEAFFGQGTRLTVV.

The chain has TRBV27 and TRBJ2-2; D perhaps matches TRBD1 (6 bases). Trimming shortened V by 5 bases and J by 6 bases, and 19 bases separated the two germline ends. The CDR3 consists of 16 residues. Germline assignment: CDR1 MNHEY and CDR2 SMNVEV (reference sequence). The CDR3 region has the DNA TGTGCCAGCAGTCTCCGGGCCAGGGGATTGGCCGGGGAGCTGTTTTTT. It is translated as CASSLRARGLAGELFF.

The rearrangement joins TRBV5-8 to TRBJ1-2; D not certain. The CDR3 sequence is 15 residues long. V was cut by 0 bases and J by 0 bases, with 9 bases left in between. Germline V CDR1 and CDR2: SGHTS, YDEGEE. The chain's CDR3 is CASSLEANPNYGYTF. The CDR3 DNA follows: TGTGCCAGCAGCTTGGAGGCGAATCCTAACTATGGCTACACCTTC.

The chain couples TRBV18 to TRBJ2-1; 14 nucleotides match TRBD2. The CDR3 consists of 17 residues. The germline CDR1 and CDR2 sequences are KGHSH and LQKENI. J lost 3 bases, V lost 4 bases, and 5 bases had no gene match. CDR3 amino acids: CASSLRTSGGRYNEQFF. The CDR3 DNA sequence: TGTGCCAGCTCACTCCGGACTAGCGGGGGGCGCTACAATGAGCAGTTCTTC.

V and J are TRBV6-6 and TRBJ1-6; a weak D match, TRBD1 (5 bases). With 6 bases removed from V and 9 bases from J, the gap between germline ends came to 12 bases. Germline V gene data show CDR1 as MNHNY and CDR2 as SVGAGI (reference sequence). The CDR3 extends over 13 amino acids. The DNA of the CDR3 is TGTGCCAGCAGCTCCGTCACAGGTTCACCCCTCCACTTT. It is translated as CASSSVTGSPLHF.

The chain has TRBV11-2 and TRBJ2-7, with 10 nucleotides matching TRBD2. The junction had 13 bases not matched to a gene; V was cut back by 1 base and J by 4 bases. The germline gives CDR1 SGHAT, CDR2 FQNNGV. The CDR3 has 18 residues. CDR3: CASSLGLGSRTSGYEQYF. Written as DNA, the CDR3 is TGTGCCAGCAGCTTAGGTCTAGGCTCGAGGACTAGCGGATACGAGCAGTACTTC.

The V gene is TRBV5-1, the J gene TRBJ1-2, with D possibly being TRBD1 (5 bases). The germline V and J ends were trimmed by 2 bases and 8 bases, with 13 bases remaining between them. From germline, CDR1 is SGHRS and CDR2 YFSETQ. The CDR3 runs 13 residues. CDR3 region: CASSLPQGGGYTF. The CDR3 nucleotides read TGCGCCAGCAGCTTACCTCAGGGTGGCGGCTACACCTTC.

The rearrangement joins TRBV15 to TRBJ1-2; D is uncertain. The CDR3 is 14 residues long. Deletions cut 6 bases from V and 4 bases from J, with 15 bases between. Germline V gene sequence: CDR1 LNHNV, CDR2 YYDKDF (reference sequence). CDR3 coding DNA: TGTGCCACCAGGAGGGAGCGAGGGTCCTATGGCTACACCTTC. Translating it yields CATRRERGSYGYTF.

This clone was counted once. The V gene is TRBV27, the J gene TRBJ1-1, with D possibly matching TRBD1 (6 bases). The CDR3 extends over 14 amino acids. The V gene's germline CDR1 is MNHEY and CDR2 SMNVEV (reference sequence). Trimming shortened V by 4 bases and J by 1 base, and 10 bases separated the two germline ends. The CDR3 region is CASSSGTSNTEAFF. Here the CDR3 DNA reads TGTGCCAGCAGTTCCGGGACATCGAACACTGAAGCTTTCTTT.

The V call is TRBV4-1, the J call TRBJ2-3, with D perhaps given as TRBD1 or TRBD2 (5 bases each). The germline V gene encodes CDR1 MGHRA and CDR2 YSYEKL. CDR3 length equals 14 residues. V lost 5 bases and J 1 base, leaving 10 bases between the germline ends. The CDR3 protein is CASSNPGRTDTQYF. Written as DNA, the CDR3 is TGCGCCAGCAGCAACCCGGGACGCACAGATACGCAGTATTTT.

The V gene is TRBV18, the J gene TRBJ1-1; perhaps TRBD1 as D (5 bases). The CDR3 runs to 15 residues. The V end was cut by 1 base, the J end by 3 bases, with 12 bases between. Germline loops: CDR1 KGHSH, CDR2 LQKENI. The CDR3 is CASSPLGASDTEAFF. The DNA of the CDR3 is TGTGCCAGCTCACCACTAGGGGCGTCGGACACTGAAGCTTTCTTT.

This clone was seen a single time. The chain joins TRBV29-1 to TRBJ1-1, with TRBD1 matching over 8 bases. The CDR3 sequence is 14 residues long. CDR1 and CDR2 (germline): SQVTM, ANQGSEA. J gave up 1 base and V 4 bases, and 5 bases lay outside the gene matches. The CDR3 region is CSVAGQGPNTEAFF. CDR3 DNA sequence: TGCAGCGTTGCCGGACAGGGACCGAACACTGAAGCTTTCTTT.

The rearrangement joins TRBV19 to TRBJ1-2; TRBD1 matches 7 bases. The ends lost 5 bases at V and 4 bases at J; junction bases unmatched: 4. Germline V gives CDR1 LNHDA, CDR2 SQIVND (reference sequence). The CDR3 totals 13 residues. CDR3 sequence (DNA): TGTGCCAGTAGTGGACAGGTCCCCTATGGCTACACCTTC. Its translation is CASSGQVPYGYTF.

The J gene is TRBJ2-1, the V gene TRBV5-4; the match to TRBD1 covers 8 bases. CDR3 length: 13 amino acids. From germline, CDR1 is SGHNT and CDR2 YYREEE (reference sequence). The ends lost 5 bases at V and 5 bases at J; junction bases unmatched: 3. In nucleotides, the CDR3 is TGTGCCAGCAGAGGGACAGGTGACAATGAGCAGTTCTTC. This translates into CASRGTGDNEQFF.

V gene TRBV9 combines with J gene TRBJ1-1; no clear D. Trimming shortened V by 4 bases and J by 2 bases, and 9 bases separated the two germline ends. This CDR3 comprises 13 residues. The germline gives CDR1 SGDLS, CDR2 YYNGEE. CDR3 bases: TGTGCCAGCAGCCCTCACCTCAACACTGAAGCTTTCTTT. Translating it yields CASSPHLNTEAFF.

The chain links TRBV6-1 to TRBJ2-1; TRBD1 might be the D (6 bases). The CDR3 spans 17 residues. Germline CDR1 MNHNS, CDR2 SASEGT. V was trimmed by 1 base and J by 5 bases, leaving 18 bases between them. CDR3: CASSEGVGQRLNNEQFF. The CDR3 bases are TGTGCCAGCAGTGAAGGGGTCGGACAGCGGTTAAACAATGAGCAGTTCTTC.

CDR3 amino acids: CASSPREGNQPQHF. The CDR3 DNA reads as TGTGCCAGCAGCCCCCGGGAGGGAAATCAGCCCCAGCATTTT. This chain uses TRBV7-2 with TRBJ1-5; D is ambiguous. Looked up from germline, CDR1 is SGHTA and CDR2 is FQGNSA. The V end lost 5 bases, the J end lost 4 bases, and 12 bases lay between the germline ends. The CDR3 contains 14 residues.

This chain joins TRBV27 and TRBJ1-1; no clear D. Germline V gives CDR1 MNHEY, CDR2 SMNVEV (reference sequence). This CDR3 spans 17 amino acids. The V and J ends lost 5 bases and 5 bases respectively, with 24 bases between them. The CDR3 DNA sequence: TGTGCCAGCAGTCCCCGTACCCGGGAGAAGGGCAATACTGAAGCTTTCTTT. Translated: CASSPRTREKGNTEAFF.

V usage is TRBV9 and J usage is TRBJ2-5; D might be TRBD1 (6 bases). With the DNA end fitting TRBJ2-7 better, the J assignment may be wrong. The CDR3 is made up of 14 amino acids. Germline-derived CDR1 and CDR2 are SGDLS and YYNGEE. This CDR3 is CASSVDGRGGEQYF. The CDR3 nucleotides are TGTGCCAGCAGCGTAGACGGCAGGGGCGGCGAGCAGTACTTC.

This clone is a singleton in its sample. The rearrangement links TRBV6-5 to TRBJ1-6, with TRBD1 as a possible D gene (5 bases). CDR1 MNHEY and CDR2 SVGAGI come from the germline V gene. V was cut by 8 bases and J by 9 bases, with 20 bases left in between. The CDR3 consists of 15 residues. The CDR3: CASLKRGLRGSPLHF. The CDR3 DNA reads as TGTGCCAGCTTAAAGCGGGGACTACGAGGTTCACCCCTCCACTTT.